The sequence of this T cell receptor beta chain was determined in a study of cytomegalovirus exposure and HLA in healthy donors. Study-wide context: Sequencing of about 179 million T cells in an earlier analysis found 100 million to 140 million unique TCR beta sequences. Overall study results and limits: Later, an analysis showed that TCR beta chains associated with HLA were more clonally expanded than others that were equally common. The presence/absence work took it that sequencing depth was about the same across donors.

Germline lookup yields CDR1 LNHDA and CDR2 SQIVND (reference sequence). This CDR3 has 13 residues. Trimming took off 5 bases at V and 2 bases at J, with 10 bases between the two ends. This clone occurred a few times. The antigen is not known. 60 Vbeta and 13 Jbeta primers were used in PCR. Only in-frame clones appear in the TCRdb table, and some are missing; sequencing was by immunoSEQ multiplex PCR. The repertoire holds approximately 180,000 clones, with around 87% as singletons. All donors participated as healthy donors of bone marrow. The chain employs TRBV19 and TRBJ2-7, with D possibly TRBD2 on 6 matching bases. The sequencing sample was made of PBMCs. The clonotype originates from a woman younger than 35 in good health and CMV-seronegative. CDR3 in DNA: TGTGCCAGTAGTCATAGCGGAGCCTACGAGCAGTACTTC. It codes for CASSHSGAYEQYF.